This T cell receptor beta chain was profiled in a study of graft-versus-host responses after intestinal transplantation. The repertoire was sequenced with immunoSEQ multiplex PCR; TCRdb's copy has only in-frame clones and lacks some. The data contain some 86,000 clones, over 80% of them singletons. The CDR3 is made up of 13 amino acids. Deletions cut 5 bases from V and 5 bases from J, with 12 bases between. Germline V CDR1 and CDR2: KGHSH, LQKENI. Concerning this clone itself: Its antigen is as yet unknown.

The sample was unstimulated CD8+ T cells sorted from spleen or lymph node cells, taken before intestinal transplant. The sequence was obtained from a human donor who received an intestinal transplant. J is TRBJ1-1 and V is TRBV18; no firm D call. For the CDR3, the DNA is TGTGCCAGCTCAGTGCCGGGAAGGACTGAAGCTTTCTTT. Translating gives CASSVPGRTEAFF.